The entry below gives a single TCR beta chain sequence along with its context. This sample is drawn from a study of cytomegalovirus exposure and HLA in healthy donors. The ends were cut back, 1 base at V and 1 base at J, with 5 bases in the middle. This CDR3 is built from 13 residues. Germline CDR1 reads SGHRS; CDR2 reads YFSETQ. Both 60 Vbeta primers and 13 Jbeta primers went into the PCR. TCRdb keeps only in-frame clones here, not all; method: immunoSEQ multiplex PCR. The data show some 110,000 clones, with 10% to 15% seen just once and approximately 15% held by the top ten. This clonotype originated in a man between 35 and 55 years old in good health and CMV-seropositive. The material sequenced was PBMCs. The gene calls are TRBV5-1 and TRBJ1-1; D not resolved. The CDR3, as DNA: TGCGCCAGCAGCTTGTCAGAGAACACTGAAGCTTTCTTT. Encoded protein: CASSLSENTEAFF.